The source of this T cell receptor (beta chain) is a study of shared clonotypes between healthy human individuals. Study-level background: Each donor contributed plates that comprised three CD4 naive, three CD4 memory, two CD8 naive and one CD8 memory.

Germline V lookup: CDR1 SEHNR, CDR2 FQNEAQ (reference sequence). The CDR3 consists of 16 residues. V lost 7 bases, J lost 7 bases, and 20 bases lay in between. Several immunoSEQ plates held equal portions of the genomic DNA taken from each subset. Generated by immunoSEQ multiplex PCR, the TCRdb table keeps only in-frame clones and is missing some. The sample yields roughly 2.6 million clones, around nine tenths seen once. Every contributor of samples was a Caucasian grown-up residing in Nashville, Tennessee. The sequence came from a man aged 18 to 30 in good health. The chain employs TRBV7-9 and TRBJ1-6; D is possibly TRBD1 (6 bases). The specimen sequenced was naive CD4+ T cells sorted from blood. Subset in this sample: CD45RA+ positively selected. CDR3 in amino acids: CASTAGEYILNSPLHF. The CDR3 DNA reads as TGTGCCAGCACGGCAGGGGAATATATATTGAATTCACCCCTCCACTTT.